Sequencing of this T cell receptor (beta chain) was carried out in a study of blood T cell repertoires in COVID-19. Study-wide context: Samples taken during acute and convalescent COVID-19 were collected in the United States, Italy and Spain. The analysed material was cDNA or gDNA that came from T cells, B-cell-depleted T cells, or PBMCs.

Original processing methods: Reference gene primer amplification gave estimated nucleated cell counts. Data came from immunoSEQ multiplex PCR; TCRdb stores just in-frame clones and leaves some out. Clonal size and the V and J genes are those of that table, whereas D and trimming came from the DNA. The sample consists of about 260,000 clones, approximately 86% of them appearing once. V lost 0 bases and J 4 bases, leaving 11 bases between the germline ends. The germline gives CDR1 LGHNT, CDR2 FRNRAP. The CDR3 has 15 amino acids. The clonotype comes from a man aged 40-49 years who had recovered from COVID-19. The rearrangement joins TRBV12-5 to TRBJ2-3, with D perhaps TRBD2 (6 bases). The sample comprised peripheral blood. The CDR3 loop reads CASGLVGSRADTQYF. The CDR3 DNA is TGTGCTAGTGGTTTGGTCGGGAGTAGGGCAGATACGCAGTATTTT.